This T cell receptor (beta chain) was documented in a study of blood T cell repertoires in COVID-19. The wider study: PBMCs, B-cell-depleted T cells, or T cells were the source of the cDNA or gDNA that made up the material.

Cohorts were based on clinical histories the participants reported. This clone was counted between two and nine times. This clone may be a read error of a much larger clone one base away. Clones were sequenced by immunoSEQ multiplex PCR, and TCRdb holds only the in-frame ones, with some missing. The sample has some 260,000 clones; about 88% are singletons. The CDR3 contains 16 residues. The germline V gene encodes CDR1 LNHDA and CDR2 SQIVND (reference sequence). J gave up 0 bases and V 2 bases, and 1 base lay outside the gene matches. The rearrangement links TRBV19 to TRBJ2-6; TRBD2 aligns across 7 bases. The TCR comes from a man aged 25-45 years with acute COVID-19. The sample comprised PBMCs or T cells enriched from blood (not recorded which). The CDR3 nucleotides read TGTGCCAGTAGTATAACGGGGGGCTCTGGGGCCAACGTCCTGACTTTC. Protein product: CASSITGGSGANVLTF.